This TCR beta chain was recorded in a study of T-cell memory formation after mild COVID-19. TCRdb processed the 5' RACE reads anew with MiXCR; each CDR3 protein has one entry. This sample has 400,000 to 450,000 distinct CDR3 sequences; roughly 17% occur once, and the top ten carry 20% to 25%. Study outcomes and limitations: Contracting CD8+ clones were enriched in EMRA, CD4+ mainly in CM and EM. Whereas later expanders leaned CD4+, clones contracting day 15 to 85 showed a balanced CD4/CD8 makeup.

This CDR3 spans 11 amino acids. The germline V and J ends were trimmed by 0 bases and 11 bases, with 7 bases remaining between them. Germline assignment: CDR1 LGHDT and CDR2 YNNKEL (reference sequence). To note about this clonotype: The antigen is not known.

The gene calls are TRBV3-1 and TRBJ1-2, with a tentative D call TRBD1 (5 bases). Sequencing input: PBMCs or a T cell subset sorted from them (not recorded which). This TCR was sampled from a man in his late teens or twenties who had mild COVID-19 (a few samples of this study predate the infection). Cell type and time point are not known. DNA of the CDR3: TGTGCCAGCAGCCAAGAGGGGGAGTACACCTTC. It yields the protein CASSQEGEYTF.